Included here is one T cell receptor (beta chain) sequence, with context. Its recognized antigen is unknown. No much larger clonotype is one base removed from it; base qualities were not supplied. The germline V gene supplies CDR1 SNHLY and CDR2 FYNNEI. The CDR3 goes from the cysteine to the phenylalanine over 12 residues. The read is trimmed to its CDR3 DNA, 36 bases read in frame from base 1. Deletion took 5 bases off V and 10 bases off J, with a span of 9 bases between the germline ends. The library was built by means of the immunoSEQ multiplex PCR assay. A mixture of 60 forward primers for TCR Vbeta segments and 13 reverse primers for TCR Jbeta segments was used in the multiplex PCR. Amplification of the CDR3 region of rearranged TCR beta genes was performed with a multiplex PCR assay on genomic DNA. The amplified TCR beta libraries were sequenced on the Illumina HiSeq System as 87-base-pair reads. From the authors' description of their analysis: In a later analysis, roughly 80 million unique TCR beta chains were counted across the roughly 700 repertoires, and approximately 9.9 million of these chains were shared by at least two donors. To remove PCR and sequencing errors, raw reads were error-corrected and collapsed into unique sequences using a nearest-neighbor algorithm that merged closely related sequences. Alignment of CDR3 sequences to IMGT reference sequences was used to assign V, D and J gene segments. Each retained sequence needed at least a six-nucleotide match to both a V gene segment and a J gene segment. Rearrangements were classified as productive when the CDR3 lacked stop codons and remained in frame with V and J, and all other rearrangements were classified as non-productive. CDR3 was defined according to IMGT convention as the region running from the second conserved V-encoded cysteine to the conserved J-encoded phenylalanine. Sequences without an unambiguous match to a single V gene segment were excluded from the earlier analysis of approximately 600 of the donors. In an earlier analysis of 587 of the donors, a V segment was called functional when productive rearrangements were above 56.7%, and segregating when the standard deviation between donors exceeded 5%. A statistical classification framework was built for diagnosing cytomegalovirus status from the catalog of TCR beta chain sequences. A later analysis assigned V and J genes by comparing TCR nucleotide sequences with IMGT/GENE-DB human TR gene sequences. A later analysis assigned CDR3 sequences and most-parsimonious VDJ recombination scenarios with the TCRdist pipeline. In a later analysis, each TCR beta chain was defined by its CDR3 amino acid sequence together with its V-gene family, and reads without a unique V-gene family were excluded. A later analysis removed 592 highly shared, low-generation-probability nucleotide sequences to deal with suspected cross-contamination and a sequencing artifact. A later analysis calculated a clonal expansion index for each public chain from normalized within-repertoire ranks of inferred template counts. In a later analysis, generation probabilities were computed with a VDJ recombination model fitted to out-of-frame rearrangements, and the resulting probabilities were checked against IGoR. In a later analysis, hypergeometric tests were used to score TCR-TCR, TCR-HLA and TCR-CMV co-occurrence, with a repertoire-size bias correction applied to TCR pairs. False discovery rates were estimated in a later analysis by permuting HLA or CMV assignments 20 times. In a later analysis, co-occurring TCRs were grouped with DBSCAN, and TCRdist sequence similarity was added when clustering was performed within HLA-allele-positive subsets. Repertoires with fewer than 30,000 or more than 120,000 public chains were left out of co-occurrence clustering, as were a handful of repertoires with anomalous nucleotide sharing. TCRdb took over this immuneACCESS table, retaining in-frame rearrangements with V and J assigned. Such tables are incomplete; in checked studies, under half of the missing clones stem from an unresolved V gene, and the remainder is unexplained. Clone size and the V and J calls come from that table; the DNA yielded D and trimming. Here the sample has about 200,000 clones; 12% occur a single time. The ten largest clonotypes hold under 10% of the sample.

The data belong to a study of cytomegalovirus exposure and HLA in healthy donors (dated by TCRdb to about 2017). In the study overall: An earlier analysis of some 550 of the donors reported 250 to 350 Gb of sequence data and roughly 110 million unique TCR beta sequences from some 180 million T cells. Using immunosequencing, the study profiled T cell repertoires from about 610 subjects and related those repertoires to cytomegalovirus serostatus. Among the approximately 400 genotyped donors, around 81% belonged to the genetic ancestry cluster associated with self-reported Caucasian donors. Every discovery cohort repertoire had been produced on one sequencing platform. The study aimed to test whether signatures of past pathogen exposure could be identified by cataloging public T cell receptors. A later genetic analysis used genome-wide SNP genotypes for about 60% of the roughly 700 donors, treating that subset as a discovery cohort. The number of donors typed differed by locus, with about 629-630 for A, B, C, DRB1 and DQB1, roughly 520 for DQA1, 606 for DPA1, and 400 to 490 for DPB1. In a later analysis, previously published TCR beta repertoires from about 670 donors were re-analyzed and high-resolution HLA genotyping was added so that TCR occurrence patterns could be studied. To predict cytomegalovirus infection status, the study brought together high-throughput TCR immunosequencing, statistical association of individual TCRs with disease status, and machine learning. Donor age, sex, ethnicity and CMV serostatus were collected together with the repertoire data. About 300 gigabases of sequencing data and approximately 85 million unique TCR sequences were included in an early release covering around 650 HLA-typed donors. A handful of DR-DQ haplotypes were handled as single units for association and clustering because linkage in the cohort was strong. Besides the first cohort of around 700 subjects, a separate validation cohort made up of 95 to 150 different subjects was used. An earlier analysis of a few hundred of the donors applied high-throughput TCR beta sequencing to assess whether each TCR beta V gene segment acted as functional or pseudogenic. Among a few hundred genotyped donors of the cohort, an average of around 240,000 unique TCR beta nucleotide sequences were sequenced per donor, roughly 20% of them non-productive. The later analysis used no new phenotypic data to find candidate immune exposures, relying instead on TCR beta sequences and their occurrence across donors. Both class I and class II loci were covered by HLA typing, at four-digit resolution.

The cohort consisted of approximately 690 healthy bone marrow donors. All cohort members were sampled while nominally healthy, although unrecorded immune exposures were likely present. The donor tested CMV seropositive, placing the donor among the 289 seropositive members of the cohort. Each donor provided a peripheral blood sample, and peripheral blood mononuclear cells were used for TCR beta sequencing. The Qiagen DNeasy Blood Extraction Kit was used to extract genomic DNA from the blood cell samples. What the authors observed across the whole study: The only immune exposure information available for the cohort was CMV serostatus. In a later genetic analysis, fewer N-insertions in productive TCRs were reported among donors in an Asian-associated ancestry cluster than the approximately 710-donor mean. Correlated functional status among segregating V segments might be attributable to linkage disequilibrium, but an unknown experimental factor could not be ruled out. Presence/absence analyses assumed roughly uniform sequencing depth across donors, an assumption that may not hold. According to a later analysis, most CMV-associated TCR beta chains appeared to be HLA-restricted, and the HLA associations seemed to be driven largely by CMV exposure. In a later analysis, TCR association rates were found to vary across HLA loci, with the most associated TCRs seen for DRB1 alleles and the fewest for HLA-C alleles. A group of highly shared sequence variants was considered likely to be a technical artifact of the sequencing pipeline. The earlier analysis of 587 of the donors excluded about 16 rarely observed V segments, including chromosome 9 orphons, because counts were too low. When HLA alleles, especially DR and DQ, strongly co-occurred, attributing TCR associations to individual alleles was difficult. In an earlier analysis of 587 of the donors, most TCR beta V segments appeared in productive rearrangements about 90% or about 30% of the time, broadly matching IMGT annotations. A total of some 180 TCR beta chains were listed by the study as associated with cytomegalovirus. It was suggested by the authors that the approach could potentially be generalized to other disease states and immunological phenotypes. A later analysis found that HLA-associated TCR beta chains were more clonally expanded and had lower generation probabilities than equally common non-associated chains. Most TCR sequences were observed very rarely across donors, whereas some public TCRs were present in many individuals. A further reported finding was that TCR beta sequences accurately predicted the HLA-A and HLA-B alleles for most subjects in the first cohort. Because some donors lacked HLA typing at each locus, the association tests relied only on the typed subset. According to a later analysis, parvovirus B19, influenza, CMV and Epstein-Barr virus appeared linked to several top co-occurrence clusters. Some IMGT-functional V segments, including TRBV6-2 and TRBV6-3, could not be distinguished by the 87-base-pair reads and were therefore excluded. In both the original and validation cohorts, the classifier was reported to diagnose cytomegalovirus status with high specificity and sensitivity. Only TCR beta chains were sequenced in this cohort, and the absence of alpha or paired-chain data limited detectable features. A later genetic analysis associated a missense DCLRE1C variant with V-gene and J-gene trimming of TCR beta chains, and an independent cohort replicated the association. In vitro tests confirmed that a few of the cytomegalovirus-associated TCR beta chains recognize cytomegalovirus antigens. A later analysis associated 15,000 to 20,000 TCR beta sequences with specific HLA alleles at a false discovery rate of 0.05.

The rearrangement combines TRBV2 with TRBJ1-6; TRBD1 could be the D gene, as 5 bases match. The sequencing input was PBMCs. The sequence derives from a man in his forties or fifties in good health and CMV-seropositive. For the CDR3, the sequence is CASSTSGSPLHF. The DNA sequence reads TGTGCCAGCAGTACATCAGGGTCACCCCTCCACTTT.